This T cell receptor (beta chain) is drawn from a study of control samples from healthy donors and cancer patients. Here immunoSEQ multiplex PCR was the method, and the copy in TCRdb shows in-frame clones only, minus some. The repertoire holds 40,000 or so clones, with around 93% as singletons. Only one count was recorded for this clone. Germline CDR1 LGHNA, CDR2 YNFKEQ. The CDR3 is 16 amino acids. Between the trimmed V and J ends, which lost 1 base and 4 bases, there was a span of 14 bases. The chain is built from TRBV4-2 and TRBJ2-1, with D perhaps matching TRBD1 or TRBD2 (7 bases each). This sequence was found in a woman in her thirties or forties with head and neck cancer. The sample was PBMCs. CDR3 in amino acids: CASSQAGRGQYNEQFF. The DNA of the CDR3 is TGTGCCAGCAGCCAAGCAGGGAGGGGGCAATACAATGAGCAGTTCTTC.